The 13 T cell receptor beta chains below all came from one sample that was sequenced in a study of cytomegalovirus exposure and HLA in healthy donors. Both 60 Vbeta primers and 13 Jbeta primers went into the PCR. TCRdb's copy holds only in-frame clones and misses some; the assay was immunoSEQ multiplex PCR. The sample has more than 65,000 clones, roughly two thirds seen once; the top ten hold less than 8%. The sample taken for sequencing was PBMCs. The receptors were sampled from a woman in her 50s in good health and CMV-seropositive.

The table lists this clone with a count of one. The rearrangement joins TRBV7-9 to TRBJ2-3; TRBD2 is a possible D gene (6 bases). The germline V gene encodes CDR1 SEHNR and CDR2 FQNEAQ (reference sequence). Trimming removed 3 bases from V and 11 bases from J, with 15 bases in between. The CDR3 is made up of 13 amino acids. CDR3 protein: CASSFFDGGLQYF. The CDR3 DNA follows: TGTGCCAGCAGCTTTTTTGACGGGGGACTGCAGTATTTT.

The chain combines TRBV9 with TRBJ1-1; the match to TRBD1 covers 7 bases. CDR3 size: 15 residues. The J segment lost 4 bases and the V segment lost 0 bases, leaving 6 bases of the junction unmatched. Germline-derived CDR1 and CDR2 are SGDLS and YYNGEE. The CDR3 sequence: CASSVAGAGGTEAFF. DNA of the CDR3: TGTGCCAGCAGCGTAGCTGGGGCAGGGGGCACTGAAGCTTTCTTT.

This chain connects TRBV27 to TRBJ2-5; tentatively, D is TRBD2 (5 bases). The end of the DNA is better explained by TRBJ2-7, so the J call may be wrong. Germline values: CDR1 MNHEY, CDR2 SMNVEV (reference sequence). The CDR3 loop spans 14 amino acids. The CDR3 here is CASSLRGRGYEQYF. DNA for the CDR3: TGTGCCAGCAGTTTGCGAGGGAGAGGCTACGAGCAGTACTTC.

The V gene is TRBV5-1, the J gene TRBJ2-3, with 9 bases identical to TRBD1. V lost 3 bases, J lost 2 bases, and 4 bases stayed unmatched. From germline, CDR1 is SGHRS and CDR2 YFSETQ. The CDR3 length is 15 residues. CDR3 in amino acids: CASSYGTGNTDTQYF. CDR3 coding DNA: TGCGCCAGCAGCTATGGGACAGGGAACACAGATACGCAGTATTTT.

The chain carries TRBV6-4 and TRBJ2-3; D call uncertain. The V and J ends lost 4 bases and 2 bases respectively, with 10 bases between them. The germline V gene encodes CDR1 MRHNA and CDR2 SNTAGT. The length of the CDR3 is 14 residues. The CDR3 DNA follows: TGTGCCAGCAGTGTTCAGGTCTACACAGATACGCAGTATTTT. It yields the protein CASSVQVYTDTQYF.

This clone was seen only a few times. In DNA form, the CDR3 reads TGTGCCAGCAGCTTGGCCGGGACAGGTGCCCAACAGGCTGATAGTGGCTACACCTTC. This translates into CASSLAGTGAQQADSGYTF. This sequence joins TRBV11-2 and TRBJ1-2; 8 nucleotides match TRBD1. Germline V CDR1 and CDR2: SGHAT, FQNNGV. V trimming: 3 bases; J trimming: 7 bases; junction bases outside the gene matches: 22. CDR3 length: 19 residues.

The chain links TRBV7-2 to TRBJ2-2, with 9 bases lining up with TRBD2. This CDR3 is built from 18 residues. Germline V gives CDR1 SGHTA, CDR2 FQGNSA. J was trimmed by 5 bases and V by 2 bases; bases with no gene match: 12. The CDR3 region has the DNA TGTGCCAGCAGCTTATTAAGGGCGGGGGGGCCTAGGACCGGGGAGCTGTTTTTT. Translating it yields CASSLLRAGGPRTGELFF.

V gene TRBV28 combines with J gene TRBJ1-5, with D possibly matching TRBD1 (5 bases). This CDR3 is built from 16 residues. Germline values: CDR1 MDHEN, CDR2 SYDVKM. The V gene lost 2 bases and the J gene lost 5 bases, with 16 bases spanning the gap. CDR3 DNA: TGTGCCAGCAGTTTAAGGGTCAGCGGGGCGGATCAGCCCCAGCATTTT. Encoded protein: CASSLRVSGADQPQHF.

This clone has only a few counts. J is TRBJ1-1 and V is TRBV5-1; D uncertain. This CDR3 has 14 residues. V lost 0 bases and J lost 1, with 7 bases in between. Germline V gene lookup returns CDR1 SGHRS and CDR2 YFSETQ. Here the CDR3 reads CASSLVGENTEAFF. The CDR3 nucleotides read TGCGCCAGCAGCTTGGTTGGAGAGAACACTGAAGCTTTCTTT.

CDR3 region: CASSEVVGTGANTQYF. The CDR3 DNA reads as TGTGCCAGCAGTGAGGTGGTCGGGACAGGGGCGAATACGCAGTATTTT. J is TRBJ2-3 and V is TRBV6-1; 10 bases are shared with TRBD1. Germline-derived CDR1 and CDR2 are MNHNS and SASEGT. This CDR3 has 16 residues. With V trimmed by 3 bases and J by 7 bases, 10 bases remained unmatched.

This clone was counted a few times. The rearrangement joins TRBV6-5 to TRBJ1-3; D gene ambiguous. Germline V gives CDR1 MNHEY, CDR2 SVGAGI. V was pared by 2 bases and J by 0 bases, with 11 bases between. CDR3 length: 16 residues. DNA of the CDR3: TGTGCCAGCAGTTACGACACCACTCCCTCTGGAAACACCATATATTTT. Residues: CASSYDTTPSGNTIYF.

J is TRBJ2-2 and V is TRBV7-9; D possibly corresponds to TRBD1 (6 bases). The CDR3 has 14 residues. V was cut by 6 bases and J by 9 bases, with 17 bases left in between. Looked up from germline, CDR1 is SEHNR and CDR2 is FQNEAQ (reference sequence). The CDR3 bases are TGTGCCAGCAGAGGGGGACAAGGGTACAGGGAGCTGTTTTTT. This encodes CASRGGQGYRELFF.

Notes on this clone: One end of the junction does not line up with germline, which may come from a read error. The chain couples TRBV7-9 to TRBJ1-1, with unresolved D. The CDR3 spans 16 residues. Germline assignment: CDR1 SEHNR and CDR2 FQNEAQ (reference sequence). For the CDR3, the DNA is TGTTCCAGCAGCTTAACCTGGAGGCTCAAGGGCACTGAAGCTTTCTTT. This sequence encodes CSSSLTWRLKGTEAFF.